The next 30 T cell receptor beta chains were all read from a single sample in a study of cytomegalovirus exposure and HLA in healthy donors. PCR involved 60 Vbeta and 13 Jbeta primers. The method was immunoSEQ multiplex PCR; TCRdb's version includes in-frame clones alone and lacks a portion of them. The sample holds nearly 95,000 clones, over 55% seen once. What was sequenced was PBMCs. The receptors come from a woman in her twenties or thirties in good health and CMV-seronegative.

The gene calls are TRBV19 and TRBJ2-3; TRBD2 is a possible D gene (6 bases). The germline V gene encodes CDR1 LNHDA and CDR2 SQIVND (reference sequence). V lost 4 bases to trimming and J lost 4 bases, with 15 bases between them. The CDR3 runs to 15 residues. The CDR3 region is CASSTTGTGADTQYF. For the CDR3, the DNA is TGTGCCAGTAGTACAACCGGGACTGGCGCAGATACGCAGTATTTT.

The V and J genes are TRBV6-1 and TRBJ2-5, with 8 bases that match TRBD2. The J segment lost 1 base and the V segment lost 3 bases, leaving 10 bases of the junction unmatched. Germline V gene sequence: CDR1 MNHNS, CDR2 SASEGT. The CDR3 loop spans 17 amino acids. This CDR3 is CASSDVFEREIQETQYF. The CDR3 DNA is TGTGCCAGCAGTGATGTATTCGAGCGGGAGATCCAAGAGACCCAGTACTTC.

The J gene is TRBJ1-6, the V gene TRBV7-9; unclear D gene. CDR1 is SEHNR, CDR2 FQNEAQ, per germline (reference sequence). The CDR3 is 16 residues long. V was clipped by 5 bases and J by 0 bases, with 11 bases between them. The CDR3 loop reads CASSPRPSSYNSPLHF. The DNA for the CDR3 is TGTGCCAGCAGCCCCCGGCCTAGCTCCTATAATTCACCCCTCCACTTT.

CDR3: CASSPARGTEAFF. The CDR3 DNA is TGTGCCAGCTCACCGGCCAGGGGCACTGAAGCTTTCTTT. This chain uses TRBV18 with TRBJ1-1; TRBD1 is a possible D gene (6 bases). V was cut by 3 bases and J by 4 bases, with 9 bases left in between. The CDR3 consists of 13 residues. Germline V lookup: CDR1 KGHSH, CDR2 LQKENI.

V gene TRBV28 combines with J gene TRBJ1-4; no clear D. CDR3 length: 11 amino acids. V lost 5 bases and J 11 bases, leaving 9 bases between the germline ends. Germline CDR1 and CDR2: MDHEN and SYDVKM. CDR3: CASSDTNKLFF. For the CDR3, the DNA is TGTGCCAGCAGTGACACGAACAAACTGTTTTTT.

About this clone itself: The junction departs from germline at one end; a sequencing error may be responsible. The chain is built from TRBV27 and TRBJ2-7, with D possibly TRBD2 on 6 matching bases. This CDR3 spans 14 amino acids. Germline V gives CDR1 MNHEY, CDR2 SMNVEV (reference sequence). The CDR3 reads CAGSLSTGGYEQYF. DNA of the CDR3: TGTGCCGGCAGTTTATCGACCGGGGGCTACGAGCAGTACTTC.

The rearrangement links TRBV19 to TRBJ2-2; possibly TRBD1 for D (5 bases). V was shortened by 2 bases and J by 8 bases, with 9 bases between the two germline ends. The CDR3 is 13 amino acids. Germline V lookup: CDR1 LNHDA, CDR2 SQIVND (reference sequence). CDR3 amino acids: CASSIMGRGELFF. The CDR3 DNA sequence: TGTGCCAGTAGTATAATGGGGCGTGGGGAGCTGTTTTTT.

The genes are TRBV6-4 and TRBJ2-1; 7 positions agree with TRBD1. The CDR3 runs 15 residues. V shed 2 bases and J 4 bases; nucleotides not matched to a gene: 5. Germline assignment: CDR1 MRHNA and CDR2 SNTAGT. This CDR3 is CASSDRDRAYNEQFF. The CDR3 nucleotides read TGTGCCAGCAGTGACCGGGACAGAGCTTACAATGAGCAGTTCTTC.

The chain joins TRBV6-5 to TRBJ2-7; D is possibly TRBD1 (6 bases). Germline CDR1 is MNHEY and CDR2 is SVGAGI. The V and J ends lost 5 bases and 0 bases respectively, with 14 bases between them. The CDR3 length is 15 residues. CDR3 nucleotides: TGTGCCAGCAGTACTTGGACAGTCAACTCCTACGAGCAGTACTTC. This gives the protein CASSTWTVNSYEQYF.

V usage is TRBV18 and J usage is TRBJ1-1, with TRBD1 matching 9 bases. Germline V CDR1 and CDR2: KGHSH, LQKENI. V dropped 2 bases and J dropped 0; count of bases not matched to a gene: 10. The CDR3 loop spans 18 amino acids. The CDR3 nucleotides read TGTGCCAGCTCACCAGTAATCGGGACAGGGTCCCTGAACACTGAAGCTTTCTTT. Translating it yields CASSPVIGTGSLNTEAFF. The full variable domain, with the rest looked up from reference TRBV18 and TRBJ1-1, is NAGVMQNPRHLVRRRGQEARLRCSPMKGHSHVYWYRQLPEEGLKFMVYLQKENIIDESGMPKERFSAEFPKEGPSILRIQQVVRGDSAAYFCASSPVIGTGSLNTEAFFGQGTRLTVV.

J is TRBJ1-5 and V is TRBV7-2; D is possibly TRBD1 (5 bases). The CDR3 length is 15 residues. Germline V gene lookup returns CDR1 SGHTA and CDR2 FQGNSA. V lost 5 bases, J lost 2 bases, and 13 bases lay in between. CDR3 residues: CASSRGGDGNQPQHF. The CDR3 nucleotides are TGTGCCAGCAGCCGAGGCGGGGACGGCAATCAGCCCCAGCATTTT.

The V call is TRBV19, the J call TRBJ2-3, with TRBD2 matching over 8 bases. The CDR3 extends over 15 amino acids. J was trimmed by 2 bases and V by 9 bases; bases with no gene match: 10. Germline V lookup: CDR1 LNHDA, CDR2 SQIVND (reference sequence). Here the CDR3 reads CASQAGTRTTDTQYF. The CDR3 DNA reads TGTGCCAGCCAGGCCGGGACTAGAACCACAGATACGCAGTATTTT.

The table lists this clone with a few counts. This chain links TRBV19 with TRBJ1-2; D may be TRBD1 (6 bases). There are 14 residues in the CDR3. V lost 2 bases to trimming and J lost 4 bases, with 11 bases between them. CDR1 is LNHDA and CDR2 is SQIVND in the germline V gene (reference sequence). The chain's CDR3 is CASSIKQGTYGYTF. The CDR3 DNA follows: TGTGCCAGTAGTATAAAGCAGGGGACCTATGGCTACACCTTC. Variable domain in full (rest from reference TRBV19 and TRBJ1-2): DGGITQSPKYLFRKEGQNVTLSCEQNLNHDAMYWYRQDPGQGLRLIYYSQIVNDFQKGDIAEGYSVSREKKESFPLTVTSAQKNPTAFYLCASSIKQGTYGYTFGSGTRLTVV.

J is TRBJ1-3 and V is TRBV2; D gene unclear. Germline V gene sequence: CDR1 SNHLY, CDR2 FYNNEI. V lost 0 bases, J lost 1 base, and 10 bases lay in between. The CDR3 loop spans 16 amino acids. The CDR3 bases are TGTGCCAGCAGTGAAGCGCCCGGGAGGTCTGGAAACACCATATATTTT. This sequence encodes CASSEAPGRSGNTIYF.

V gene TRBV27 combines with J gene TRBJ1-2, with 7 bases identical to TRBD1. This CDR3 spans 15 amino acids. CDR1 MNHEY and CDR2 SMNVEV come from the germline V gene (reference sequence). Germline trimming cut 6 bases from V and 4 bases from J; bases unmatched to any gene: 11. CDR3 sequence: CASRPISDRSYGYTF. CDR3 nucleotides: TGTGCCAGCAGACCGATCTCGGACAGGTCCTATGGCTACACCTTC.

The rearrangement joins TRBV7-9 to TRBJ1-2; D not certain. The germline V gene encodes CDR1 SEHNR and CDR2 FQNEAQ (reference sequence). The CDR3 runs 15 residues. Trimming stripped 2 bases from V and 1 base from J, with 11 bases between. DNA for the CDR3: TGTGCCAGCAGCTTATTGAGGGAGCATAACTATGGCTACACCTTC. The encoded protein is CASSLLREHNYGYTF.

This clone turned up a few times. The chain uses TRBV5-1 and TRBJ2-3; TRBD2 matches at 10 bases. With 4 bases clipped from V and 4 bases from J, the junction kept 6 bases outside the gene matches. Germline V gene sequence: CDR1 SGHRS, CDR2 YFSETQ. The CDR3 consists of 15 residues. For the CDR3, the DNA is TGCGCCAGCAGCCTAAGCGGGAGGGCCGCAGATACGCAGTATTTT. Translation: CASSLSGRAADTQYF.

The chain carries TRBV14 and TRBJ2-5; 7 bases are shared with TRBD2. After removal of 5 bases from V and 2 bases from J, the junction contained 11 bases not matched to a gene. CDR3 length: 16 amino acids. Germline-derived CDR1 and CDR2 are SGHDN and FVKESK. Here the CDR3 reads CASSKTPAGLQETQYF. In DNA form, the CDR3 reads TGTGCCAGCAGCAAGACTCCAGCGGGGTTACAAGAGACCCAGTACTTC.

This chain connects TRBV7-9 to TRBJ2-3; D possibly corresponds to TRBD1 (5 bases). The CDR3 extends over 15 amino acids. V gave up 5 bases and J gave up 1 base, with 13 bases separating them. Germline V gene lookup returns CDR1 SEHNR and CDR2 FQNEAQ (reference sequence). The CDR3 coding sequence is TGTGCCAGCAGCGGCGGACATACTCGCACAGATACGCAGTATTTT. Translation gives CASSGGHTRTDTQYF.

The rearrangement links TRBV10-3 to TRBJ2-5; D might be TRBD1 (6 bases). With 11 bases removed from V and 5 bases from J, the gap between germline ends came to 15 bases. The length of the CDR3 is 12 residues. The germline V gene encodes CDR1 ENHRY and CDR2 SYGVKD. In nucleotides, the CDR3 is TGTGCCGCACAGGGTTCGGGGGAGACCCAGTACTTC. Translation gives CAAQGSGETQYF.

This clone showed up many times. This chain uses TRBV2 with TRBJ1-3, with 7 bases matching TRBD1. V lost 7 bases, J lost 4 bases, and 10 bases stayed unmatched. CDR1 is SNHLY, CDR2 FYNNEI, per germline. This CDR3 contains 15 residues. This CDR3 is CASKSGGRVGNTIYF. The CDR3 nucleotides read TGTGCCAGCAAATCAGGGGGGCGTGTCGGAAACACCATATATTTT.

The chain couples TRBV27 to TRBJ2-7; D perhaps matches TRBD1 (5 bases). Germline loops: CDR1 MNHEY, CDR2 SMNVEV (reference sequence). The V gene lost 3 bases and the J gene lost 3 bases, with 12 bases spanning the gap. This CDR3 is built from 14 residues. The CDR3 loop is CASSFTGGDYEQYF. In DNA, the CDR3 is TGTGCCAGCAGTTTTACAGGTGGGGACTACGAGCAGTACTTC.

The CDR3 DNA is TGTGCCAGTAGTATAGAAGGAGGGGCTAACTATGGCTACACCTTC. Its translation is CASSIEGGANYGYTF. The chain employs TRBV19 and TRBJ1-2; TRBD1 might be the D (5 bases). V lost 0 bases and J lost 0, with 8 bases in between. Looked up from germline, CDR1 is LNHDA and CDR2 is SQIVND (reference sequence). The CDR3 is made up of 15 amino acids.

The rearrangement joins TRBV19 to TRBJ2-1; TRBD1 matches 9 bases. The ends lost 3 bases at V and 8 bases at J; junction bases unmatched: 11. This CDR3 has 16 residues. Per the germline V gene, CDR1 is LNHDA and CDR2 is SQIVND (reference sequence). CDR3 region: CASSILVGQGIHEQFF. For the CDR3, the DNA is TGTGCCAGTAGTATTTTAGTGGGACAGGGAATACATGAGCAGTTCTTC.

The rearrangement joins TRBV7-9 to TRBJ1-1; D remains ambiguous. The V and J ends lost 2 bases and 1 base respectively, with 5 bases between them. The CDR3 spans 13 residues. The V gene's germline CDR1 is SEHNR and CDR2 FQNEAQ (reference sequence). CDR3 residues: CASSLNTNTEAFF. The CDR3 nucleotides are TGTGCCAGCAGCTTAAACACGAACACTGAAGCTTTCTTT.

This clone was counted once. The genes are TRBV2 and TRBJ2-3, with 8 nucleotides matching TRBD1. V lost 5 bases and J lost 3; bases outside the gene matches: 10. This CDR3 has 16 residues. Germline CDR1 and CDR2: SNHLY and FYNNEI. CDR3 sequence: CASSLGQAGPTDTQYF. In nucleotides, the CDR3 is TGTGCCAGCAGTTTGGGACAGGCGGGACCGACAGATACGCAGTATTTT. The full variable domain, completed using reference TRBV2 and TRBJ2-3, is EPEVTQTPSHQVTQMGQEVILRCVPISNHLYFYWYRQILGQKVEFLVSFYNNEISEKSEIFDDQFSVERPDGSNFTLKIRSTKLEDSAMYFCASSLGQAGPTDTQYFGPGTRLTVL.

The V call is TRBV19, the J call TRBJ1-5; TRBD1 aligns across 7 bases. CDR3 length: 17 residues. In germline, CDR1 is LNHDA, CDR2 SQIVND (reference sequence). The V segment lost 7 bases and the J segment 4 bases; nucleotides outside the gene matches: 16. DNA for the CDR3: TGTGCCAGTACCTTGAGCCCCCCGACAGGGAGGAATCAGCCCCAGCATTTT. Its protein is CASTLSPPTGRNQPQHF.

CDR3 protein: CASFREPNTGELFF. The DNA of the CDR3 is TGTGCCAGCTTTCGTGAGCCGAACACCGGGGAGCTGTTTTTT. V gene TRBV2 combines with J gene TRBJ2-2; the D is unclear. Trimming stripped 8 bases from V and 0 bases from J, with 10 bases between. The CDR3 runs 14 residues. Per germline, CDR1 SNHLY and CDR2 FYNNEI.

In its sample, this clone was seen once. J is TRBJ2-2 and V is TRBV6-4; unclear D gene. The CDR3 is 12 amino acids. Trimming left V 7 bases short and J 3 bases short, with 6 bases between. The germline V gene has CDR1 MRHNA and CDR2 SNTAGT. The CDR3: CASISYTGELFF. CDR3 coding DNA: TGTGCCAGCATTTCTTACACCGGGGAGCTGTTTTTT.

The J gene is TRBJ1-1, the V gene TRBV13, with 9 bases identical to TRBD1. CDR1 is PRHDT and CDR2 is FYEKMQ in the germline V gene (reference sequence). This CDR3 region has 12 residues. The junction had 5 bases not matched to a gene; V was cut back by 4 bases and J by 11 bases. DNA of the CDR3: TGTGCCAGCAGCTCGCGGGACAGGGAGGCTTTCTTT. Its translation is CASSSRDREAFF. Filled out from reference TRBV13 and TRBJ1-1, the complete variable domain reads AAGVIQSPRHLIKEKRETATLKCYPIPRHDTVYWYQQGPGQDPQFLISFYEKMQSDKGSIPDRFSAQQFSDYHSELNMSSLELGDSALYFCASSSRDREAFFGQGTRLTVV.